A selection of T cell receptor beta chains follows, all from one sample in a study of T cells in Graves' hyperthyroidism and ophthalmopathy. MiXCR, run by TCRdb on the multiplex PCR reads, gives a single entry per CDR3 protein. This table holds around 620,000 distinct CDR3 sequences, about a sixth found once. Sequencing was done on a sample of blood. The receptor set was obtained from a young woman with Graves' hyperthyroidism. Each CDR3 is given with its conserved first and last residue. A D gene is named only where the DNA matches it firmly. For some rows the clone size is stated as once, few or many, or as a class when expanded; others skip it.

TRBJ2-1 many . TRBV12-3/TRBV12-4 CASSFGGQYNEQFF TGTGCCAGCAGTTTCGGCGGGCAATACAATGAGCAGTTCTTC
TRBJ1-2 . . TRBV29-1 CSVSGQEGYTF TGCAGCGTCTCCGGGCAGGAGGGCTACACCTTC
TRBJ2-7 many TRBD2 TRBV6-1 CASSLTGTSTREQYF TGTGCCAGCAGTTTAACCGGGACTAGCACCAGGGAGCAGTACTTC
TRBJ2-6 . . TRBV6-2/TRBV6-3 CASPGGLSGANVLTF TGTGCCAGCCCAGGGGGACTCTCTGGGGCCAACGTCCTGACTTTC
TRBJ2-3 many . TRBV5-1 CASSLEADTQYF TGCGCCAGCAGCTTGGAGGCAGATACGCAGTATTTT
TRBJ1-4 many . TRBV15 CATSRDSSDEKLFF TGTGCCACCAGCAGAGACAGCAGCGACGAAAAACTGTTTTTT
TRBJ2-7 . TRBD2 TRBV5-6 CASSSGLDPYEQYF TGTGCCAGCAGCTCTGGACTAGACCCCTACGAGCAGTACTTC
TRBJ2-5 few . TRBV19 CASSDSAQETQYF TGTGCCAGTAGCGACTCGGCCCAAGAGACCCAGTACTTC
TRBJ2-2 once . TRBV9 CASSVAAGGELFF TGTGCCAGCAGCGTAGCCGCAGGCGGGGAGCTGTTTTTT
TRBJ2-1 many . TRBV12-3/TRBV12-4 CASSWVRAGVLFF TGTGCCAGCAGCTGGGTACGGGCCGGGGTCCTGTTCTTC
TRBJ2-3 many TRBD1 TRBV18 CASSPRTGAGDTQYF TGTGCCAGCTCACCAAGGACAGGGGCAGGGGATACGCAGTATTTT
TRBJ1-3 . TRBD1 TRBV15 CATSSLDRGYGNTIYF TGTGCCACCAGCAGCTTGGACAGGGGATATGGAAACACCATATATTTT
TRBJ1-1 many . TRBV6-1 CASSRGARTEAFF TGTGCCAGCTCACGCGGGGCGCGAACTGAAGCTTTCTTT
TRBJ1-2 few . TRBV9 CASSGDGVGYTF TGTGCCAGCAGCGGAGACGGGGTCGGCTACACCTTC
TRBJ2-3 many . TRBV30 CAWSVVADTQYF TGTGCCTGGAGTGTTGTCGCAGATACGCAGTATTTT
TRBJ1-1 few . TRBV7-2 CASSLFAGLEMNTEAFF TGTGCCAGCAGCTTATTTGCAGGGCTGGAGATGAACACTGAAGCTTTCTTT